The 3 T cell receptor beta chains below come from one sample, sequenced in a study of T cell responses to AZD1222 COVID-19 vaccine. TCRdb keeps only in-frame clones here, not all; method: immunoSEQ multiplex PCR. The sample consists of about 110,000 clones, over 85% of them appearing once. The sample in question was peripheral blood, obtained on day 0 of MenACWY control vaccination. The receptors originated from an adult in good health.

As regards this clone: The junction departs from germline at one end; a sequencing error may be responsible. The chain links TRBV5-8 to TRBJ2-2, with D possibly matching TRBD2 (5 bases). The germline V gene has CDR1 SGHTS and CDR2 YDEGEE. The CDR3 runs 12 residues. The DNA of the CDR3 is TGTGCCAGCAGGGGGTCCTACCGGGGAGCTGTTTTT. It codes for CASRGSYRGAVF.

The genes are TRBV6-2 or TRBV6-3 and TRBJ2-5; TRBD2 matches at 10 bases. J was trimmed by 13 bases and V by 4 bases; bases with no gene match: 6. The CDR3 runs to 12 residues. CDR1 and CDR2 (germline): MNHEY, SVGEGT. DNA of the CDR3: TGTGCCAGCAGTTTCGAACTAGCGGGGAGGTACTTC. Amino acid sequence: CASSFELAGRYF.

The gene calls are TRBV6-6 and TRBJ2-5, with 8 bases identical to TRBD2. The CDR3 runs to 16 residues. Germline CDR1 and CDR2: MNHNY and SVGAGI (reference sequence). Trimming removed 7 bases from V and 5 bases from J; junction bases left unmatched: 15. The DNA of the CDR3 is TGTGCCAGCACCGGGACACTATATACGGGGGGGGAGACCCAGTACTTC. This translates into CASTGTLYTGGETQYF.